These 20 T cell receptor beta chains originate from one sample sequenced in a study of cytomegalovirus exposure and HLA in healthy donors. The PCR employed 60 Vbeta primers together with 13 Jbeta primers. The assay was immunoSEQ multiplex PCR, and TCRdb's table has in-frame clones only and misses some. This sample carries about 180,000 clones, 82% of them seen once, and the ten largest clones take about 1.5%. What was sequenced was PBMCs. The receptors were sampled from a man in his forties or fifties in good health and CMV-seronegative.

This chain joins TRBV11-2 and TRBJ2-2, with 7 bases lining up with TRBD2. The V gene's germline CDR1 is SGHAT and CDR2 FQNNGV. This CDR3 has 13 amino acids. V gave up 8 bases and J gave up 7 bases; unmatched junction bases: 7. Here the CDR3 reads CASERVAGGELFF. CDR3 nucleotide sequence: TGTGCCAGCGAAAGGGTAGCGGGCGGGGAGCTGTTTTTT. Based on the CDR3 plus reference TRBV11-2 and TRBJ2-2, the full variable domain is EAGVAQSPRYKIIEKRQSVAFWCNPISGHATLYWYQQILGQGPKLLIQFQNNGVVDDSQLPKDRFSAERLKGVDSTLKIQPAKLEDSAVYLCASERVAGGELFFGEGSRLTVL.

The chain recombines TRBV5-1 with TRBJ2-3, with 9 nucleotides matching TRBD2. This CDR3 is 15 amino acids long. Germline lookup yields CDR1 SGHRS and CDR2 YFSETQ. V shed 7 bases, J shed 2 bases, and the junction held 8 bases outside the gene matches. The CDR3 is CASQGLAGHTDTQYF. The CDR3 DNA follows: TGCGCCAGCCAGGGGCTAGCGGGGCACACAGATACGCAGTATTTT. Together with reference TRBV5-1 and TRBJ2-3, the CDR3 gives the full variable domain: KAGVTQTPRYLIKTRGQQVTLSCSPISGHRSVSWYQQTPGQGLQFLFEYFSETQRNKGNFPGRFSGRQFSNSRSEMNVSTLELGDSALYLCASQGLAGHTDTQYFGPGTRLTVL.

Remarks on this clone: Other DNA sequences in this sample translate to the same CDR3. The CDR3 bases are TGCGCCAGCAGCTTGGACAGGGGTGACACAGATACGCAGTATTTT. The encoded protein is CASSLDRGDTDTQYF. The chain has TRBV5-1 and TRBJ2-3, with 7 nucleotides matching TRBD1. J gave up 2 bases and V 0 bases, and 3 bases lay outside the gene matches. This CDR3 has 15 amino acids. CDR1 is SGHRS, CDR2 YFSETQ, per germline.

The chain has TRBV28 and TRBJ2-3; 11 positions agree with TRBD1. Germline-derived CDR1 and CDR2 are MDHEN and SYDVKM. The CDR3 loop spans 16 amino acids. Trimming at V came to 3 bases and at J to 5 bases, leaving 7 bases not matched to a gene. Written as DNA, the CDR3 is TGTGCCAGCAGTTTCATTGGACAGGGGGCCGGAGATACGCAGTATTTT. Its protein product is CASSFIGQGAGDTQYF.

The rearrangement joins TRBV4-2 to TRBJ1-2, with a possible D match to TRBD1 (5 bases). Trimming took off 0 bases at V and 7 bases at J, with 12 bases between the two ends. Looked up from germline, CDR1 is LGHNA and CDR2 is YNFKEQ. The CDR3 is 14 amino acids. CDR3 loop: CASSQEMPGGGYTF. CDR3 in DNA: TGTGCCAGCAGCCAAGAAATGCCCGGGGGTGGCTACACCTTC.

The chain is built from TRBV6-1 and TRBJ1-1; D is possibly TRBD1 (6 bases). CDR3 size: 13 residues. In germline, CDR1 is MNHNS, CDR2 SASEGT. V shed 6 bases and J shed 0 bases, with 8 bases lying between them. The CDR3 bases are TGTGCCAGCAGGTGGGGGCTGAACACTGAAGCTTTCTTT. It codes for CASRWGLNTEAFF.

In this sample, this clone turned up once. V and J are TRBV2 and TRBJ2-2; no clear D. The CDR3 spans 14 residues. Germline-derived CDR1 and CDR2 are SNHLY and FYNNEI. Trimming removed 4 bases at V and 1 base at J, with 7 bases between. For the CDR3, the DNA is TGTGCCAGCAGTGTTGGCGGGAACACCGGGGAGCTGTTTTTT. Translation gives CASSVGGNTGELFF.

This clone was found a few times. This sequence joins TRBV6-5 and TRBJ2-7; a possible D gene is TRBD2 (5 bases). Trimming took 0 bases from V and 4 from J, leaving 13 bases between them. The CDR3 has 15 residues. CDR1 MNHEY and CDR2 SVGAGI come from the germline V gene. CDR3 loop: CASSYSSGTGYEQYF. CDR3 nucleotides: TGTGCCAGCAGTTACTCATCGGGAACCGGGTACGAGCAGTACTTC.

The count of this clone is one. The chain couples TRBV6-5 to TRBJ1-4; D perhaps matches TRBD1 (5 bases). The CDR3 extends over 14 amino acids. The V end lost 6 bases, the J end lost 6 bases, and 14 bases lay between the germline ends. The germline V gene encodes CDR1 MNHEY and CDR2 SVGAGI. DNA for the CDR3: TGTGCCAGCAGCCGCCGGGGGGTTGATGAAAAACTGTTTTTT. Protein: CASSRRGVDEKLFF.

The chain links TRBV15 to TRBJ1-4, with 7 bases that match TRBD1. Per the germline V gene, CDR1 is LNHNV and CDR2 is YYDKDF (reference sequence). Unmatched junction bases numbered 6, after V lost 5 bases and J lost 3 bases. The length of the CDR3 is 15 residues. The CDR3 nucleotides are TGTGCCACCAGCGTTAGACAGGGCTCTAATGAAAAACTGTTTTTT. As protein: CATSVRQGSNEKLFF.

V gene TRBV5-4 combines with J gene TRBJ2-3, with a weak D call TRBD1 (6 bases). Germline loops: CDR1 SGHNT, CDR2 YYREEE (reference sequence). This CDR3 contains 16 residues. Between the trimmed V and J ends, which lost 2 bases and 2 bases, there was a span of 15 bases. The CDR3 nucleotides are TGTGCCAGCAGCTTCGGGACACAACCACCCACAGATACGCAGTATTTT. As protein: CASSFGTQPPTDTQYF.

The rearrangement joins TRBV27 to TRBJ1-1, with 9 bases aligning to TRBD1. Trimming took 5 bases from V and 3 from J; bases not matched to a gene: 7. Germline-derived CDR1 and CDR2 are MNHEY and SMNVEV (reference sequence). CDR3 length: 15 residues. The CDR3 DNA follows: TGTGCCAGCAGTCTAAACAGGGGGCCGCACACTGAAGCTTTCTTT. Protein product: CASSLNRGPHTEAFF.

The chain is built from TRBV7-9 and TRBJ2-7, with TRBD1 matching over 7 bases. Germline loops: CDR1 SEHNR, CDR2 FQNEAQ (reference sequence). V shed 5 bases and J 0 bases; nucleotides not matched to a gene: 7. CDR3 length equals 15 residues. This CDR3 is CASSEGQLASYEQYF. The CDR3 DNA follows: TGTGCCAGCAGCGAGGGACAGTTGGCCTCCTACGAGCAGTACTTC. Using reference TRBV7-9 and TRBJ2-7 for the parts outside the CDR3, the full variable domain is DTGVSQNPRHKITKRGQNVTFRCDPISEHNRLYWYRQTLGQGPEFLTYFQNEAQLEKSRLLSDRFSAERPKGSFSTLEIQRTEQGDSAMYLCASSEGQLASYEQYFGPGTRLTVT.

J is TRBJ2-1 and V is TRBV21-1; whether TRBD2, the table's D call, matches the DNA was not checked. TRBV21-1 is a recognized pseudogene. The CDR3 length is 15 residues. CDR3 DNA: TGTGCCAGCAGCAAAGGGACTAGCGGACACAATGAGCAGTTCTTC. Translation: CASSKGTSGHNEQFF.

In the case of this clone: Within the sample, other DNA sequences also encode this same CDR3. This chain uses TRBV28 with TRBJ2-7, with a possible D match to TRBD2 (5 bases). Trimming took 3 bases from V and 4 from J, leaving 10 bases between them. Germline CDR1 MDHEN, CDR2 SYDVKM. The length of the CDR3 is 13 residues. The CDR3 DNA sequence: TGTGCCAGCAGTTTCCCGGGGTGGTACGAGCAGTACTTC. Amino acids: CASSFPGWYEQYF.

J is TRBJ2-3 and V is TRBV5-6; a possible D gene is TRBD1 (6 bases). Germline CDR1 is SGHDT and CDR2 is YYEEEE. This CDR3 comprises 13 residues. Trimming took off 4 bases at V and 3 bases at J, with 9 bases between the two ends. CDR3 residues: CASSAGATDTQYF. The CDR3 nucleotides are TGTGCCAGCAGCGCAGGGGCGACAGATACGCAGTATTTT. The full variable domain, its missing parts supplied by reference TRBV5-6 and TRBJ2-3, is DAGVTQSPTHLIKTRGQQVTLRCSPKSGHDTVSWYQQALGQGPQFIFQYYEEEERQRGNFPDRFSGHQFPNYSSELNVNALLLGDSALYLCASSAGATDTQYFGPGTRLTVL.

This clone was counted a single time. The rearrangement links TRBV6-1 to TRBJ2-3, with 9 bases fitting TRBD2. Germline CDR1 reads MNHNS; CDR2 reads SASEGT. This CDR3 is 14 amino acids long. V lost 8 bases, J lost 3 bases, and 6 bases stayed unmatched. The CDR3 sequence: CASCRLAVTDTQYF. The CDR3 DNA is TGTGCCAGCTGCAGACTAGCGGTGACAGATACGCAGTATTTT.

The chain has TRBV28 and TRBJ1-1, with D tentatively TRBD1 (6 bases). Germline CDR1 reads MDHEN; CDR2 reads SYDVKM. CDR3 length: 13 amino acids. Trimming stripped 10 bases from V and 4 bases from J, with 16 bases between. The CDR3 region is CAIQGRGGTEAFF. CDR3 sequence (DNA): TGTGCCATTCAGGGGCGCGGAGGCACTGAAGCTTTCTTT.

CDR3 in amino acids: CASSQPTGAEKLFF. CDR3 DNA: TGTGCCAGCAGCCAACCGACAGGGGCTGAAAAACTGTTTTTT. The chain combines TRBV14 with TRBJ1-4, with 8 positions matching TRBD1. Germline V gives CDR1 SGHDN, CDR2 FVKESK. J lost 7 bases, V lost 2 bases, and 3 bases had no gene match. The CDR3 is 14 amino acids.

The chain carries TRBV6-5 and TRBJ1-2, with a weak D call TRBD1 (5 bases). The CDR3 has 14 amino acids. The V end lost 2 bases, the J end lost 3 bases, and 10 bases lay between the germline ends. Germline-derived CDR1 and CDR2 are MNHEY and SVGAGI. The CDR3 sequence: CASSYPGSDYGYTF. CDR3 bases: TGTGCCAGCAGTTACCCAGGGTCGGACTATGGCTACACCTTC.